One sample yielded the 25 T cell receptor beta chains listed below, sequenced in a study of T cells in Graves' hyperthyroidism and ophthalmopathy. Amplified TCR beta CDR3 regions came from RNA transcripts. TCR CDR3 regions were first amplified by RT-PCR with HTBI primers. TCRdb reprocessed the multiplex PCR reads with MiXCR, giving one entry per CDR3 protein. Here the sample spans hundreds of thousands of distinct CDR3 sequences, roughly 24% being singletons. Specimen: blood. Every receptor here comes from a woman aged 30 to 39 with Graves' ophthalmopathy.

This clonotype has a count of ten or more. This chain joins TRBV20-1 and TRBJ1-1; the match to TRBD1 covers 7 bases. Germline CDR1 is DFQATT and CDR2 is SNEGSKA (reference sequence). The CDR3 consists of 13 residues. J gave up 3 bases and V 0 bases, and 1 base lay outside the gene matches. This CDR3 reads CSARDTGDTEAFF. The CDR3 coding sequence is TGCAGTGCTAGAGATACAGGGGACACTGAAGCTTTCTTT.

This clonotype showed up many times. V gene TRBV27 combines with J gene TRBJ2-7; D remains ambiguous. The V and J ends lost 6 bases and 2 bases respectively, with 14 bases between them. Germline values: CDR1 MNHEY, CDR2 SMNVEV (reference sequence). This CDR3 spans 14 amino acids. The CDR3 protein is CASSPLALPYEQYF. The CDR3 coding sequence is TGTGCCAGCAGCCCGCTTGCCCTGCCCTACGAGCAGTACTTC.

This clonotype was seen a few times. This chain joins TRBV5-1 and TRBJ1-6, with unresolved D. The germline V gene has CDR1 SGHRS and CDR2 YFSETQ. V was shortened by 4 bases and J by 7 bases, with 18 bases between the two germline ends. The CDR3 is made up of 16 amino acids. The CDR3 sequence: CASSPLGQAENSPLHF. The CDR3 region has the DNA TGCGCCAGCAGCCCGCTAGGGCAGGCCGAAAATTCACCCCTCCACTTT.

This clonotype has a count of ten or more. The chain uses TRBV12-3 or TRBV12-4 and TRBJ2-6, with D tentatively TRBD1 or TRBD2 (5 bases each). The ends were cut back, 5 bases at V and 0 bases at J, with 17 bases in the middle. This CDR3 has 18 residues. The CDR3 region has the DNA TGTGCCAGCAGTCCGCATGCAAACGGGGCCTCTGGGGCCAACGTCCTGACTTTC. Amino acids: CASSPHANGASGANVLTF.

This clonotype was recorded many times. The gene calls are TRBV12-3 or TRBV12-4 and TRBJ2-5, with D possibly TRBD2 on 6 matching bases. Trimming took 0 bases from V and 5 from J, leaving 16 bases between them. This CDR3 spans 16 amino acids. CDR3 in amino acids: CASSLALSSEVETQYF. The CDR3 coding sequence is TGTGCCAGCAGTTTAGCGCTGTCTAGCGAAGTGGAGACCCAGTACTTC.

This clonotype was observed many times. V is TRBV5-1 and J is TRBJ1-3; unclear D gene. The CDR3 is made up of 16 amino acids. Trimming cost V 3 bases and J 0 bases, with 13 bases left between them. Germline values: CDR1 SGHRS, CDR2 YFSETQ. In DNA, the CDR3 is TGCGCCAGCAGCTCCCTCCTGTTGGGCTCTGGAAACACCATATATTTT. Encoded protein: CASSSLLLGSGNTIYF.

This clonotype was observed many times. The J gene is TRBJ1-1, the V gene TRBV19; 9 bases match TRBD1. With V trimmed by 6 bases and J by 2 bases, 4 bases remained unmatched. From germline, CDR1 is LNHDA and CDR2 SQIVND (reference sequence). This CDR3 contains 14 residues. CDR3 sequence (DNA): TGTGCCAGTAGGGGACAGGGAGTCAACACTGAAGCTTTCTTT. Translation: CASRGQGVNTEAFF.

This clonotype was detected many times. This chain connects TRBV20-1 to TRBJ2-7; 7 nucleotides agree with TRBD2. From germline, CDR1 is DFQATT and CDR2 SNEGSKA (reference sequence). The length of the CDR3 is 13 residues. The trim removed 6 bases at V and 3 bases at J, leaving 8 bases unmatched. The CDR3 loop is CSATGLGHYEQYF. In DNA form, the CDR3 reads TGCAGTGCCACCGGACTAGGCCACTACGAGCAGTACTTC.

This clonotype was picked up many times. The chain has TRBV7-2 and TRBJ1-2; weak D call: TRBD1 (5 bases). The CDR3 runs to 14 residues. V lost 4 bases to trimming and J lost 3 bases, with 12 bases between them. The V gene's germline CDR1 is SGHTA and CDR2 FQGNSA. The CDR3: CASSSEGVHYGYTF. The CDR3 DNA sequence: TGTGCCAGCAGCTCAGAAGGGGTGCACTATGGCTACACCTTC.

The chain uses TRBV6-1 and TRBJ2-7, with TRBD1 as a possible D gene (6 bases). The CDR3 loop spans 13 amino acids. V lost 8 bases, J lost 2 bases, and 13 bases lay in between. Germline CDR1 MNHNS, CDR2 SASEGT. The CDR3 protein is CASCRDTTYEQYF. CDR3 DNA: TGTGCCAGCTGCCGGGACACCACCTACGAGCAGTACTTC.

Ten or more counts support this clonotype. The V and J genes are TRBV29-1 and TRBJ1-1; D is undetermined. Trimming removed 4 bases at V and 1 base at J, with 7 bases between. Germline V gene lookup returns CDR1 SQVTM and CDR2 ANQGSEA. The CDR3 is made up of 12 amino acids. The CDR3 loop reads CSVGSGNTEAFF. As DNA, the CDR3 is TGCAGCGTTGGTTCAGGGAACACTGAAGCTTTCTTT.

The rearrangement links TRBV10-2 to TRBJ2-4; perhaps TRBD2 as D (5 bases). The germline V gene encodes CDR1 WSHSY and CDR2 SAAADI. V lost 4 bases to trimming and J lost 7 bases, with 14 bases between them. The CDR3 is 14 amino acids. The CDR3 nucleotides are TGCGCCAGCAGTGGTTGGGAGACGCAGAACATTCAGTACTTC. Its protein is CASSGWETQNIQYF.

In its sample, this clonotype was seen a few times. This rearrangement joins TRBV20-1 to TRBJ1-2; 11 bases agree with TRBD1. The trim removed 5 bases at V and 6 bases at J, leaving 8 bases unmatched. This CDR3 spans 14 amino acids. Looked up from germline, CDR1 is DFQATT and CDR2 is SNEGSKA (reference sequence). The CDR3 here is CSAPPGTGGDGYTF. The CDR3 nucleotides are TGCAGTGCTCCCCCCGGGACAGGGGGGGATGGCTACACCTTC.

This clonotype was seen at least ten times. The V call is TRBV19, the J call TRBJ1-5; D remains unclear. Germline V CDR1 and CDR2: LNHDA, SQIVND (reference sequence). V lost 0 bases to trimming and J lost 5 bases, with 17 bases between them. This CDR3 has 17 amino acids. The CDR3 nucleotides read TGTGCCAGTAGTATAGATTTGTTACAGTTCCTCGATCAGCCCCAGCATTTT. This gives the protein CASSIDLLQFLDQPQHF.

Only a few counts were recorded for this clonotype. The chain links TRBV13 to TRBJ2-5; D possibly uses TRBD1 or TRBD2 (5 bases each). The CDR3 consists of 13 residues. CDR1 PRHDT and CDR2 FYEKMQ come from the germline V gene (reference sequence). V lost 3 bases and J 2 bases, leaving 7 bases between the germline ends. The CDR3 reads CASSFEGQETQYF. In DNA form, the CDR3 reads TGTGCCAGCAGCTTTGAGGGGCAAGAGACCCAGTACTTC.

As concerns this clonotype: A junction end diverges from the germline sequence, so it may reflect a read error. This sequence joins TRBV20-1 and TRBJ1-1, with TRBD1 as a possible D gene (5 bases). Per germline, CDR1 DFQATT and CDR2 SNEGSKA (reference sequence). The CDR3 sequence is 12 residues long. The CDR3 DNA sequence: TGCAGTGCTAGAAGACAGAACACTGAAGCTTGCTTT. Translating gives CSARRQNTEACF.

This clonotype came up a few times. The chain has TRBV25-1 and TRBJ1-6; D not certain. Germline lookup yields CDR1 MGHDK and CDR2 SYGVNS. CDR3 size: 16 residues. Between the trimmed V and J ends, which lost 4 bases and 6 bases, there was a span of 16 bases. In DNA, the CDR3 is TGTGCCAGCAGTGCCGGGTCGGGCGGGCTTAATTCACCCCTCCACTTT. Translated, it gives CASSAGSGGLNSPLHF.

The table lists this clonotype with a few counts. V is TRBV7-8 and J is TRBJ1-1; 7 bases match TRBD1. This CDR3 is 15 amino acids long. In germline, CDR1 is SGHVS, CDR2 FQNEAQ. Trimming removed 5 bases from V and 1 base from J; junction bases left unmatched: 7. The CDR3 DNA sequence: TGTGCCAGCAGCAAGGTCGGGACAGCGAACACTGAAGCTTTCTTT. It yields the protein CASSKVGTANTEAFF.

This clonotype appeared many times. The chain recombines TRBV19 with TRBJ1-1; D is possibly TRBD1 (5 bases). The V gene lost 4 bases and the J gene lost 1 base, with 13 bases spanning the gap. There are 15 residues in the CDR3. CDR1 is LNHDA and CDR2 is SQIVND in the germline V gene (reference sequence). In DNA form, the CDR3 reads TGTGCCAGTAGTACCCCGGGACCCCCGAACACTGAAGCTTTCTTT. This translates into CASSTPGPPNTEAFF. Variable domain in full (rest from reference TRBV19 and TRBJ1-1): DGGITQSPKYLFRKEGQNVTLSCEQNLNHDAMYWYRQDPGQGLRLIYYSQIVNDFQKGDIAEGYSVSREKKESFPLTVTSAQKNPTAFYLCASSTPGPPNTEAFFGQGTRLTVV.

This clonotype was seen only once. The V gene is TRBV6-2 or TRBV6-3, the J gene TRBJ2-2; D perhaps matches TRBD2 (6 bases). The V gene's germline CDR1 is MNHEY and CDR2 SVGEGT. V was trimmed by 6 bases and J by 3 bases, leaving 29 bases between them. The CDR3 covers 20 residues. CDR3 sequence (DNA): TGTGCCAGCAGAAACCTCGGAGGGCTAGCGACTTCCCATCACACCGGGGAGCTGTTTTTT. Translating gives CASRNLGGLATSHHTGELFF.

Many counts were recorded for this clonotype. In nucleotides, the CDR3 is TGTGCCAGCTCACCGAGACGGGACAGTTCACAATATGGCTACACCTTC. Protein product: CASSPRRDSSQYGYTF. The chain uses TRBV18 and TRBJ1-2; TRBD1 aligns across 7 bases. Per germline, CDR1 KGHSH and CDR2 LQKENI. CDR3 length equals 16 residues. The V gene end was trimmed by 3 bases and the J gene end by 5 bases; junction bases not matched to a gene: 12.

This clonotype was observed at least ten times. The chain recombines TRBV6-5 with TRBJ2-7; D perhaps matches TRBD1 (6 bases). The CDR3 length is 15 residues. CDR1 and CDR2 (germline): MNHEY, SVGAGI. The V end was cut by 4 bases, the J end by 5 bases, with 18 bases between. Written as DNA, the CDR3 is TGTGCCAGCAGTTCCCTTAGACAGGAATCCGACGAGCAGTACTTC. Residues: CASSSLRQESDEQYF.

This clonotype was detected many times. The V call is TRBV5-4, the J call TRBJ1-2, with a weak D call TRBD1 (5 bases). The CDR3 consists of 13 residues. Trimming removed 4 bases from V and 5 bases from J, with 12 bases in between. Looked up from germline, CDR1 is SGHNT and CDR2 is YYREEE (reference sequence). CDR3: CASSPGPLYGYTF. CDR3 in DNA: TGTGCCAGCAGCCCAGGGCCCCTATATGGCTACACCTTC.

This clonotype came up a few times. The V and J genes are TRBV19 and TRBJ2-7; 8 positions agree with TRBD1. V lost 2 bases to trimming and J lost 3 bases; unmatched junction nucleotides: 6. The V gene's germline CDR1 is LNHDA and CDR2 SQIVND (reference sequence). This CDR3 has 15 residues. The CDR3: CASSISEGQDYEQYF. The CDR3 DNA is TGTGCCAGTAGTATAAGTGAGGGACAGGACTACGAGCAGTACTTC. The entire variable domain, with the rest obtained from reference TRBV19 and TRBJ2-7, is as follows: DGGITQSPKYLFRKEGQNVTLSCEQNLNHDAMYWYRQDPGQGLRLIYYSQIVNDFQKGDIAEGYSVSREKKESFPLTVTSAQKNPTAFYLCASSISEGQDYEQYFGPGTRLTVT.

This clonotype has just a few counts. The chain is built from TRBV3-1 and TRBJ1-2; D unresolved. The CDR3 has 12 residues. V was trimmed by 1 base and J by 7 bases, leaving 7 bases between them. The germline gives CDR1 LGHDT, CDR2 YNNKEL (reference sequence). The CDR3 protein is CASSQAVSGYTF. The DNA of the CDR3 is TGTGCCAGCAGCCAAGCCGTCAGTGGCTACACCTTC.